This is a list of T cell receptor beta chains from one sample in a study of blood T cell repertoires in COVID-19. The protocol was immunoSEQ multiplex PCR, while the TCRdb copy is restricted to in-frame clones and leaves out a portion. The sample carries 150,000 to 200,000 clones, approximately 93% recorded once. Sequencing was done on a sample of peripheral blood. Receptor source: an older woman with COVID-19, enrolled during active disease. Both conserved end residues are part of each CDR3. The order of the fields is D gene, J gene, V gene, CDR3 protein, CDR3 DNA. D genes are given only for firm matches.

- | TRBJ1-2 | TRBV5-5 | CATPSAGGYTF | TGTGCCACCCCCTCCGCGGGGGGATACACCTTC
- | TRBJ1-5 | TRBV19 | CASSIRARDVYSNQPQHF | TGTGCCAGTAGTATTAGAGCCAGGGATGTATATAGCAATCAGCCCCAGCATTTT
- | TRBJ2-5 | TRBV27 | CASSLVGWRQETQYF | TGTGCCAGCAGTTTAGTAGGGTGGAGGCAAGAGACCCAGTACTTC
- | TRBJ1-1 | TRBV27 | CASGRQLLGNTEAFF | TGTGCCAGCGGTAGACAGCTCCTGGGGAACACTGAAGCTTTCTTT
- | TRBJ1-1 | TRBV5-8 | CASSLTVYTEAFF | TGTGCCAGCAGCTTGACAGTCTACACTGAAGCTTTCTTT
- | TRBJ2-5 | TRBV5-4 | CASSSKETQYF | TGTGCCAGCAGCTCCAAAGAGACCCAGTACTTC
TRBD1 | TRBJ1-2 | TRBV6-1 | CASSEDPTGFGGYTF | TGTGCCAGCAGTGAAGACCCGACAGGGTTTGGTGGCTACACCTTC
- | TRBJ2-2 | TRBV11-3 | CASSLATGELFF | TGTGCCAGCAGCTTAGCGACCGGGGAGCTGTTTTTT
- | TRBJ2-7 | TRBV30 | CAWRQGRGYEQYF | TGTGCCTGGCGACAGGGGAGGGGATACGAGCAGTACTTC
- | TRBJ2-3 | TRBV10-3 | CAISERQGGDTQYF | TGTGCCATCAGTGAGAGGCAGGGAGGAGATACGCAGTATTTT
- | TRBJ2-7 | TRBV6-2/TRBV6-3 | CASSLETYGQFYEQYF | TGTGCCAGCAGTTTAGAAACCTACGGACAGTTCTACGAGCAGTACTTC
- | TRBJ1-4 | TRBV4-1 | CASSQAVGVQATNEKLFF | TGCGCCAGCAGCCAAGCCGTGGGTGTACAGGCAACTAATGAAAAACTGTTTTTT
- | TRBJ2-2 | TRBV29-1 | CSVVESAGELFF | TGCAGCGTTGTAGAGAGCGCCGGGGAGCTGTTTTTT
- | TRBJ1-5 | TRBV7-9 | CASSSQGSGQPQHF | TGTGCCAGCAGCTCCCAGGGTTCAGGGCAGCCCCAGCATTTT
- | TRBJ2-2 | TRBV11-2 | CASSLAQGTGELFF | TGTGCCAGCAGCTTAGCACAGGGTACCGGGGAGCTGTTTTTT
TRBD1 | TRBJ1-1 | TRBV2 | CASSVGQIAEAFF | TGTGCCAGCAGCGTGGGACAGATCGCTGAAGCTTTCTTT